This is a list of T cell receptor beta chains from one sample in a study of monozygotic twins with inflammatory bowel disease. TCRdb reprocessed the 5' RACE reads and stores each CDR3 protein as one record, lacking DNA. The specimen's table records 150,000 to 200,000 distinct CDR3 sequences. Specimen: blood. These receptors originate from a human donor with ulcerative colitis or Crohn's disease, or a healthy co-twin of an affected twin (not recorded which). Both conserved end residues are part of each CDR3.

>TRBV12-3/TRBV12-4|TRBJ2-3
CASSGTSGGKDTQYF
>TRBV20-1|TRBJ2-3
CSASRLAGGSTDTQYF
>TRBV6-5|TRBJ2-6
CASSYSGGGVLTF
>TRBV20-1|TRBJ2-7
CSAPRQEPYEQYF
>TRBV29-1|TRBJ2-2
CSGGQKNTGELFF
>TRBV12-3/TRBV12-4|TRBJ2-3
CASSPGSRADTQYF
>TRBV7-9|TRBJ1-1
CASSLSNQNTEAFF
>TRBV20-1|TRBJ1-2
CSRDGRQEDYGYTF
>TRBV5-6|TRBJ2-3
CASSDGTNSDMQYF
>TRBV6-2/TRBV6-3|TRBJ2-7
CASQHPEVNEQYF
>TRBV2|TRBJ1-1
CASSLRTMNTEAFF
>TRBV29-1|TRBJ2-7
CSVPRSSYEQYF
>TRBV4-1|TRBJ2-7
CASSQIGGNEQYF
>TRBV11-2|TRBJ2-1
CASSFQNNEQFF
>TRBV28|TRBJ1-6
CASSLWAGDAPLHF
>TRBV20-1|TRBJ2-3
CSAIIGRRTSTDTQYF
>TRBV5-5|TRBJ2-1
CASSNAPPGERRDEQFF